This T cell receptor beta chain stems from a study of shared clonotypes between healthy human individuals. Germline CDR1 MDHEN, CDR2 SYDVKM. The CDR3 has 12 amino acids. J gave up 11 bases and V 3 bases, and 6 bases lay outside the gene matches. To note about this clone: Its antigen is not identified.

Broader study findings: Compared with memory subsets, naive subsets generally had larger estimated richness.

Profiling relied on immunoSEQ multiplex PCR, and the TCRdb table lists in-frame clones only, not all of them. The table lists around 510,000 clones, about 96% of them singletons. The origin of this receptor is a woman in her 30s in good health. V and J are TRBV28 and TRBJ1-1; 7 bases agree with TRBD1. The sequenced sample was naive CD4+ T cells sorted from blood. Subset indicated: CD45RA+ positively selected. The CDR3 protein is CASSLKGASAFF. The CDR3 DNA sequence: TGTGCCAGCAGTTTGAAGGGGGCAAGTGCTTTCTTT. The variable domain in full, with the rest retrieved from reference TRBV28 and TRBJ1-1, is DVKVTQSSRYLVKRTGEKVFLECVQDMDHENMFWYRQDPGLGLRLIYFSYDVKMKEKGDIPEGYSVSREKKERFSLILESASTNQTSMYLCASSLKGASAFFGQGTRLTVV.